Listed below are T cell receptor beta chains from one sample, sequenced in a study of cytomegalovirus exposure and HLA in healthy donors. Measured with immunoSEQ multiplex PCR; TCRdb has only the in-frame clones, and not every one. The sample yields 130,000 to 150,000 clones, 75% to 80% seen once. Sequencing was carried out using PBMCs. The source is a woman aged 45-65 years in good health and CMV-seronegative. Both conserved end residues are part of each CDR3. D genes are given only for firm matches. Clone size is given for some rows only: seen once, a few or many times, or a class if the clone is expanded.

d_gene	abundance	v_gene	j_gene	CDR3aa	CDR3nt
.	.	TRBV11-2	TRBJ2-7	CASRGRGGAYEQYF	TGTGCCAGCCGCGGAAGGGGGGGGGCCTACGAGCAGTACTTC
.	.	TRBV28	TRBJ2-5	CASSLSGLFSPETQYF	TGTGCCAGCAGTTTATCGGGTTTATTTTCTCCGGAGACCCAGTACTTC
TRBD1	once	TRBV29-1	TRBJ2-6	CSVSRAGSGGKGANVLTF	TGCAGCGTTTCTCGCGCTGGGTCAGGGGGAAAGGGGGCCAACGTCCTGACTTTC
TRBD2	.	TRBV28	TRBJ2-5	CASSFGLAGGKETQYF	TGTGCCAGCAGTTTCGGGCTAGCGGGGGGCAAAGAGACCCAGTACTTC
TRBD2	.	TRBV7-3	TRBJ2-3	CASSLGIAGGPDTQYF	TGTGCCAGCAGCTTAGGGATAGCGGGGGGCCCGGATACGCAGTATTTT
TRBD1	few	TRBV18	TRBJ1-1	CASSNRGDTEAFF	TGTGCCAGCTCAAACAGGGGGGACACTGAAGCTTTCTTT
TRBD1	few	TRBV19	TRBJ2-6	CASTLRGTGVSGANVLTF	TGTGCCAGTACCCTAAGGGGGACAGGGGTCTCTGGGGCCAACGTCCTGACTTTC
TRBD1	.	TRBV5-1	TRBJ1-4	CASGRQGDEKLFF	TGCGCCAGCGGTAGACAGGGCGATGAAAAACTGTTTTTT
TRBD1	.	TRBV9	TRBJ1-2	CASSATWDRGYIF	TGTGCCAGCAGCGCTACCTGGGACAGGGGCTACATCTTC
.	few	TRBV5-1	TRBJ2-3	CASSSRQPSTDTQYF	TGCGCCAGCAGCTCCCGACAACCTAGCACAGATACGCAGTATTTT
.	.	TRBV13	TRBJ2-2	CASSLWRQNTGELFF	TGTGCCAGCAGCTTATGGCGGCAGAACACCGGGGAGCTGTTTTTT
TRBD2	.	TRBV7-9	TRBJ2-7	CASSETSGLYEQYF	TGTGCCAGCAGCGAGACTAGCGGACTTTACGAGCAGTACTTC
TRBD1	.	TRBV6-6	TRBJ1-2	CASSDQGAPGTLDYTF	TGTGCCAGCAGCGACCAGGGGGCCCCGGGGACGTTAGACTACACCTTC
TRBD1	.	TRBV5-1	TRBJ1-6	CASSNGQGSSYNSPLHF	TGCGCCAGCAGCAACGGACAGGGGAGCTCCTATAATTCACCCCTCCACTTT
.	.	TRBV6-6	TRBJ2-7	CASSWGFPANEQYF	TGTGCCAGCAGTTGGGGCTTCCCTGCCAACGAGCAGTACTTC
TRBD1	few	TRBV28	TRBJ2-7	CASSLGQGADEQYF	TGTGCCAGCAGTTTGGGACAGGGGGCGGACGAGCAGTACTTC
.	.	TRBV28	TRBJ1-3	CASSLFPTISGNTIYF	TGTGCCAGCAGTTTATTCCCCACTATCTCTGGAAACACCATATATTTT
.	.	TRBV4-1	TRBJ2-3	CASSQGATFISTDTQYF	TGCGCCAGCAGCCAAGGAGCAACTTTCATTTCCACAGATACGCAGTATTTT
.	few	TRBV11-3	TRBJ2-3	CASSLGQAYTDTQYF	TGTGCCAGCAGCTTAGGACAGGCCTACACAGATACGCAGTATTTT
.	.	TRBV6-4	TRBJ1-1	CASRPDKDTEAFF	TGTGCCAGCAGGCCAGATAAAGACACTGAAGCTTTCTTT
TRBD1	.	TRBV6-5	TRBJ1-5	CASGRQGAGGQPQHF	TGTGCCAGCGGAAGACAGGGGGCTGGAGGTCAGCCCCAGCATTTT
TRBD1	few	TRBV4-3	TRBJ1-2	CASSQALQGAGGYTF	TGCGCCAGCAGCCAAGCACTCCAGGGGGCGGGAGGCTACACCTTC
TRBD2	.	TRBV5-4	TRBJ2-2	CASSLASGGENTGELFF	TGTGCCAGCAGCTTGGCTAGCGGGGGGGAGAACACCGGGGAGCTGTTTTTT
.	.	TRBV25-1	TRBJ1-6	CASIQGFNSPLHF	TGTGCCAGCATACAGGGTTTCAATTCACCCCTCCACTTT
TRBD1	.	TRBV30	TRBJ1-4	CAWLSRQGEGEKLFF	TGTGCCTGGCTCAGCAGACAGGGTGAGGGTGAAAAACTGTTTTTT
TRBD2	once	TRBV6-1	TRBJ2-1	CASRPGLAIVEQFF	TGTGCCAGCAGGCCGGGACTAGCGATCGTTGAGCAGTTCTTC
.	.	TRBV30	TRBJ1-5	CAFGRGQGTQPQHF	TGTGCCTTTGGACGAGGTCAGGGAACCCAGCCCCAGCATTTT
TRBD1	.	TRBV6-7	TRBJ1-1	CASSSEPTGTGMNTEAFF	TGTGCCAGCAGTTCCGAGCCCACCGGGACAGGGATGAACACTGAAGCTTTCTTT